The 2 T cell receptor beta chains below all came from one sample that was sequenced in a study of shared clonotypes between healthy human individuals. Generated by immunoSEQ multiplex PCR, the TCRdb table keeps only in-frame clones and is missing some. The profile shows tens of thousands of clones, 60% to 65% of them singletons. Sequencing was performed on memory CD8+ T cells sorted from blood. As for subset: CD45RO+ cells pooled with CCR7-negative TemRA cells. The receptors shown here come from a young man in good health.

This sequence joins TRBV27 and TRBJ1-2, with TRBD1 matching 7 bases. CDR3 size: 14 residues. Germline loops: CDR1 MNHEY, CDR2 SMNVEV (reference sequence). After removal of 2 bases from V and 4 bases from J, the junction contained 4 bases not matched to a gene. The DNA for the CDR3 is TGTGCCAGCAGTTTACAGGGACAGCTCTATGGCTACACCTTC. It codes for CASSLQGQLYGYTF.

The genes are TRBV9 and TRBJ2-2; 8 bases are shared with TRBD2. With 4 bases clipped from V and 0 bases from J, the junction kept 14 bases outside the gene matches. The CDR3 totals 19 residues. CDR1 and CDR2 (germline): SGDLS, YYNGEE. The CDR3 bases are TGTGCCAGCAGCCACCACCTTGCTAGCGGGTATCCGAACACCGGGGAGCTGTTTTTT. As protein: CASSHHLASGYPNTGELFF.